This TCR beta chain derives from a study of T-cell reconstitution after alpha-beta-depleted transplantation in children. Germline V CDR1 and CDR2: SGHDN, FVKESK. The CDR3 is made up of 15 amino acids. The J segment lost 5 bases and the V segment lost 2 bases, leaving 5 bases of the junction unmatched. The library targeted TCRbeta and was prepared with unique molecular identifiers. TCRdb fed the PCR reads into MiXCR, producing one record per CDR3 protein. The sample consists of a few hundred thousand distinct CDR3 sequences, around 13% of them appearing once. This clonotype was picked up a small number of times. Its matching antigen is unknown. The study, taken as a whole, reports: Several patients had high TCRbeta diversity at day 60; it came from surviving recipient T cells and thymic progenitors. Diversity and T-cell counts at one year after transplant derived mostly from new T cells. Expanded clones from the graft, numbering several hundred, reportedly supplied alpha-beta T cells about two months after transplant.

The sequencing used PBMCs, mostly from graft donor cells, collected 360 days after TCRalphabeta/CD19-depleted stem cell transplant. The rearrangement links TRBV14 to TRBJ2-7; 11 bases line up with TRBD2. The source of this sequence is a male patient under 18 who had a stem cell transplant for acute myeloid leukemia, so the T cells may come from the graft donor. CDR3 residues: CASSQWLAGGDEQYF. The CDR3 nucleotides read TGTGCCAGCAGCCAATGGCTAGCGGGAGGCGACGAGCAGTACTTC.